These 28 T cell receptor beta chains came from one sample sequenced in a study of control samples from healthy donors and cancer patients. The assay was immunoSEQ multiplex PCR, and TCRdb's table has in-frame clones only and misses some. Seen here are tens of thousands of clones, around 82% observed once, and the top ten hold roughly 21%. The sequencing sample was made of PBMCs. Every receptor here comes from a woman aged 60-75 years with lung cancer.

Here the CDR3 reads CASSRTANYGYTF. CDR3 nucleotides: TGTGCCAGCAGCCGGACCGCTAACTATGGCTACACCTTC. The chain links TRBV27 to TRBJ1-2; D gene uncertain. The CDR3 loop spans 13 amino acids. Germline V gives CDR1 MNHEY, CDR2 SMNVEV (reference sequence). V lost 6 bases, J lost 0 bases, and 8 bases lay in between.

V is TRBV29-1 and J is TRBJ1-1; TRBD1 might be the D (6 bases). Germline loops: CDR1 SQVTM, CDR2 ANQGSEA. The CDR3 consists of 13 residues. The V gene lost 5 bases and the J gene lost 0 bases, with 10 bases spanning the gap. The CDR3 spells CSVIGQMNTEAFF. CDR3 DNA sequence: TGCAGCGTTATAGGACAGATGAACACTGAAGCTTTCTTT.

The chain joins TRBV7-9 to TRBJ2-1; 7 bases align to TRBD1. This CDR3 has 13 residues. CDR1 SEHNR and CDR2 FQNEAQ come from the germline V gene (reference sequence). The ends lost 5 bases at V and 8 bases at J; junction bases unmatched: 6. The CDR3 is CASSREGGDEQFF. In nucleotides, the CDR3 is TGTGCCAGCAGCCGGGAAGGGGGCGATGAGCAGTTCTTC.

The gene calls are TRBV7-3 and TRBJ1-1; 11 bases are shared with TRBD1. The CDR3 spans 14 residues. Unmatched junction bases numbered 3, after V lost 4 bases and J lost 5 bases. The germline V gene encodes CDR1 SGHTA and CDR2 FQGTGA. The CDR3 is CASSWGQGGTEAFF. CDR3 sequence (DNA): TGTGCCAGCAGCTGGGGACAGGGGGGAACTGAAGCTTTCTTT.

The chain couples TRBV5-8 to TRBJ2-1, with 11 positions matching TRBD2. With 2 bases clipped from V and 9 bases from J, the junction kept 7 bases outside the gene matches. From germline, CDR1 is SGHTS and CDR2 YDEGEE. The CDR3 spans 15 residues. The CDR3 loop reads CASSFFSGGAIEQFF. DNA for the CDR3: TGTGCCAGCAGCTTTTTTAGCGGGGGGGCGATTGAGCAGTTCTTC.

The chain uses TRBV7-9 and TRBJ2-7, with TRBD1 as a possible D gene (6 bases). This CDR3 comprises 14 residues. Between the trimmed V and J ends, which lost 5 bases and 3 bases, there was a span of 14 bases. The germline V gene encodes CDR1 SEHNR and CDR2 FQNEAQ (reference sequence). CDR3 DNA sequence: TGTGCCAGCAGCGGAGGACAGCATCTCTACGAGCAGTACTTC. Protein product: CASSGGQHLYEQYF. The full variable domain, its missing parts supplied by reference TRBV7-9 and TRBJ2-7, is DTGVSQNPRHKITKRGQNVTFRCDPISEHNRLYWYRQTLGQGPEFLTYFQNEAQLEKSRLLSDRFSAERPKGSFSTLEIQRTEQGDSAMYLCASSGGQHLYEQYFGPGTRLTVT.

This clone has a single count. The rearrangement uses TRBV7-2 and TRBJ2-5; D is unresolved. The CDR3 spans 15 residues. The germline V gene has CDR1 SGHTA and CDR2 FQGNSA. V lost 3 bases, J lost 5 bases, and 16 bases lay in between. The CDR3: CASSLGQPFGETQYF. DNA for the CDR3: TGTGCCAGCAGCTTGGGTCAGCCATTTGGGGAGACCCAGTACTTC.

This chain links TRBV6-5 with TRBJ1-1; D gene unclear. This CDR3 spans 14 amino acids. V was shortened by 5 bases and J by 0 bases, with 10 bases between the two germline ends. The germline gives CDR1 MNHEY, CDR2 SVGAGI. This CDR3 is CASSLYLVNTEAFF. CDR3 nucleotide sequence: TGTGCCAGCAGTCTTTATTTGGTGAACACTGAAGCTTTCTTT.

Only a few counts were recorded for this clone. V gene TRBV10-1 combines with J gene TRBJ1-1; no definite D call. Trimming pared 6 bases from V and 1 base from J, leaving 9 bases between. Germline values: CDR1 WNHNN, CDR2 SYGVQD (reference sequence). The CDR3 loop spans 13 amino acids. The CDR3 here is CASSPTENTEAFF. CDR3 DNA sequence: TGCGCCAGCAGCCCTACGGAGAACACTGAAGCTTTCTTT.

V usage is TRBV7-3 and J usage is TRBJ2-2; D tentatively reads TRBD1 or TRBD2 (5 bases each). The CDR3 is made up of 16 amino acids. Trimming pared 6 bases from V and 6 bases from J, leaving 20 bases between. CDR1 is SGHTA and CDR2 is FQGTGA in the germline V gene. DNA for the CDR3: TGTGCCAGCAGACTCGACGGGGCCGGGGTGGCCGGGGAGCTGTTTTTT. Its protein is CASRLDGAGVAGELFF.

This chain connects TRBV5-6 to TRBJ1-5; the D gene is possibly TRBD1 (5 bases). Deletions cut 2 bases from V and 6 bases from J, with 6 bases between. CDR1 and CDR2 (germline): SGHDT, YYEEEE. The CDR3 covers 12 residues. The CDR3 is CASSFGGQPQHF. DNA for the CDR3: TGTGCCAGCAGCTTCGGGGGTCAGCCCCAGCATTTT.

The CDR3 nucleotides read TGTGCCAGCAGCTGGGGACTAGCTAACGATGAGCAGTTCTTC. It specifies CASSWGLANDEQFF. The chain has TRBV7-9 and TRBJ2-1; the match to TRBD2 covers 9 bases. This CDR3 spans 14 amino acids. V trimming: 4 bases; J trimming: 8 bases; junction bases outside the gene matches: 6. Looked up from germline, CDR1 is SEHNR and CDR2 is FQNEAQ (reference sequence).

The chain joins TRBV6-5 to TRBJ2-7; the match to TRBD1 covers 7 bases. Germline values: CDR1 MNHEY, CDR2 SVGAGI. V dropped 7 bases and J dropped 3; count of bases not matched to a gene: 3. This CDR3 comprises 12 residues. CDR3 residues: CASTGQNYEQYF. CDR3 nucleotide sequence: TGTGCCAGCACGGGACAGAACTACGAGCAGTACTTC.

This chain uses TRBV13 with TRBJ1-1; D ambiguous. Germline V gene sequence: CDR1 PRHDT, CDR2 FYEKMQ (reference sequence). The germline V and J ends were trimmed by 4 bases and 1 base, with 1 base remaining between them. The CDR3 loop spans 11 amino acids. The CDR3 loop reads CASSSNTEAFF. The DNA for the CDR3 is TGTGCCAGCAGCTCGAACACTGAAGCTTTCTTT.

This CDR3 is CATSDRELPTGELFF. The CDR3, as DNA: TGTGCCACCAGTGACCGAGAACTACCCACCGGGGAGCTGTTTTTT. The rearrangement uses TRBV24-1 and TRBJ2-2; D unclear. CDR3 length: 15 amino acids. CDR1 is KGHDR and CDR2 is SFDVKD in the germline V gene. Trimming left V 4 bases short and J 4 bases short, with 12 bases between.

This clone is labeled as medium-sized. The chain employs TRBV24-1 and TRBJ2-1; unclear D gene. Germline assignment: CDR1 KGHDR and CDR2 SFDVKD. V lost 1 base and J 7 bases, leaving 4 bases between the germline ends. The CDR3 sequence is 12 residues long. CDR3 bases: TGTGCCACCAGTGATTTCGGGAATGAGCAGTTCTTC. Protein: CATSDFGNEQFF.

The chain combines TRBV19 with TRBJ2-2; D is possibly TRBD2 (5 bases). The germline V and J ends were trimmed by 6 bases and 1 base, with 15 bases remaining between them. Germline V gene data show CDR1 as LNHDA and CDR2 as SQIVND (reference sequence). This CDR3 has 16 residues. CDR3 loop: CASSLAIAENTGELFF. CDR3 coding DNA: TGTGCCAGTAGCCTAGCTATCGCGGAGAACACCGGGGAGCTGTTTTTT. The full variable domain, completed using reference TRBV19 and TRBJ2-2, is DGGITQSPKYLFRKEGQNVTLSCEQNLNHDAMYWYRQDPGQGLRLIYYSQIVNDFQKGDIAEGYSVSREKKESFPLTVTSAQKNPTAFYLCASSLAIAENTGELFFGEGSRLTVL.

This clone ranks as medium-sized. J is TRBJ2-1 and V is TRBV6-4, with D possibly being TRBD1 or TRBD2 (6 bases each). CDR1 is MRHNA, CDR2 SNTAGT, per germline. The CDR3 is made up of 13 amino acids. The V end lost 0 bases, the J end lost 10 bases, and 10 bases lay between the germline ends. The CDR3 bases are TGTGCCAGCAGTGACTCCGGGGGCCGGGAGCAGTTCTTC. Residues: CASSDSGGREQFF.

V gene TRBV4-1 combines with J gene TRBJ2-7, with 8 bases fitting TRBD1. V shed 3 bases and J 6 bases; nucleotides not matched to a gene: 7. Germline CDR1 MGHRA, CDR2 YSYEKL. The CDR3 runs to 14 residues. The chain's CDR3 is CASSHPLQGGEQYF. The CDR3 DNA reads TGCGCCAGCAGCCACCCTCTACAGGGGGGCGAGCAGTACTTC.

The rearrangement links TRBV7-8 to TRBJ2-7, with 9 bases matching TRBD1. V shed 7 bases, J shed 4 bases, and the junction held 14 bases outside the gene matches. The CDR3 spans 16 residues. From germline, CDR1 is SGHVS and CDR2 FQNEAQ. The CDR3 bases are TGTGCCAGCACCCCTAAGATGTTGGGGACAGGGTACGAGCAGTACTTC. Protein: CASTPKMLGTGYEQYF.

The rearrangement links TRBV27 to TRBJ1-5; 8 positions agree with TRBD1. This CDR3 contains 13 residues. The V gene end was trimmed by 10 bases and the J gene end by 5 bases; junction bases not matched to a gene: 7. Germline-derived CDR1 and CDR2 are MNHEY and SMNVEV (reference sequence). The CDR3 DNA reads TGTGCCACCGCGGACAGGGCGGATCAGCCCCAGCATTTT. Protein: CATADRADQPQHF.

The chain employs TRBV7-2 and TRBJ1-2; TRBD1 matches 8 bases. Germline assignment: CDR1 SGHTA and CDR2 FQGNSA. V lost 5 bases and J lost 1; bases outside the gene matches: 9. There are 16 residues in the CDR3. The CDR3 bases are TGTGCCAGCAGCGCGTTGACAGGGGCCTTTAACTATGGCTACACCTTC. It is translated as CASSALTGAFNYGYTF.

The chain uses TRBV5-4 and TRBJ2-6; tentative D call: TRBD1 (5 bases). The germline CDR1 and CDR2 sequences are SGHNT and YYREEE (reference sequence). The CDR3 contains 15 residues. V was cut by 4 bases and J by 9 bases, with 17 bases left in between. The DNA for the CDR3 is TGTGCCAGCAGCCCAGGGAACCCGGGTGGCAACGTCCTGACTTTC. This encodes CASSPGNPGGNVLTF.

CDR3 coding DNA: TGTGCCAGCACCCCTAGGCGGGAGTATAGCAATCAGCCCCAGCATTTT. This gives the protein CASTPRREYSNQPQHF. The chain links TRBV5-5 to TRBJ1-5; D is undetermined. The CDR3 contains 16 residues. V was pared by 6 bases and J by 0 bases, with 16 bases between. Germline assignment: CDR1 SGHKS and CDR2 YYEKEE (reference sequence).

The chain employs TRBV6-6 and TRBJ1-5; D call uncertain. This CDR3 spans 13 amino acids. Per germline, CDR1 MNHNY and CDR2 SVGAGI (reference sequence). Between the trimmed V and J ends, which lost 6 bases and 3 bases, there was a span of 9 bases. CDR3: CASSRSPNQPQHF. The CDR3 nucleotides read TGTGCCAGCAGCAGAAGCCCCAATCAGCCCCAGCATTTT.

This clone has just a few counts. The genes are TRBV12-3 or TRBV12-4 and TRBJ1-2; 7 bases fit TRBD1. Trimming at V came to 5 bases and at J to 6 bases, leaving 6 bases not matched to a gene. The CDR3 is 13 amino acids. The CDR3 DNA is TGTGCCAGCAGTCCGCGCAGGGGGGATGGCTACACCTTC. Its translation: CASSPRRGDGYTF.

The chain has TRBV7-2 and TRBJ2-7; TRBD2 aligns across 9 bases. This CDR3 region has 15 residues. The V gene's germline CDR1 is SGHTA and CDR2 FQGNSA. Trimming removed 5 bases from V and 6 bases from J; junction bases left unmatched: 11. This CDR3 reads CASSLQAGGAGEQYF. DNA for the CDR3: TGTGCCAGCAGCCTCCAAGCGGGAGGTGCAGGCGAGCAGTACTTC.

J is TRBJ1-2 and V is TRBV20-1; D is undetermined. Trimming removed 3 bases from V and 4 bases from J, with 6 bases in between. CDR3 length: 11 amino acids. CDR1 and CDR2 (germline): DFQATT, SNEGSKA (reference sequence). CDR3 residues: CSASRTYGYTF. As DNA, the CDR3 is TGCAGTGCTAGTAGGACCTATGGCTACACCTTC.